Here is one T cell receptor (beta chain) with its context. Authors' analysis steps: It was from reference gene primer amplification that nucleated cell counts were estimated. Sequencing was performed with immunoSEQ multiplex PCR; in TCRdb, only in-frame clones are kept and a portion is missing. D and trimming come from the DNA, and the V and J calls and clone size come from that table. This table has 470,000 or so clones, approximately 90% appearing once. The sample is drawn from a study of blood T cell repertoires in COVID-19. This clonotype originated in a woman in her twenties or thirties with acute or convalescent COVID-19. Sequenced: peripheral blood.

Here the CDR3 reads CSVREGNEKLFF. CDR3 DNA: TGCAGCGTCCGGGAAGGGAATGAAAAACTGTTTTTT. The V gene is TRBV29-1, the J gene TRBJ1-4; no definite D call. The germline gives CDR1 SQVTM, CDR2 ANQGSEA. V shed 6 bases and J shed 5 bases, with 10 bases lying between them. This CDR3 is 12 amino acids long.